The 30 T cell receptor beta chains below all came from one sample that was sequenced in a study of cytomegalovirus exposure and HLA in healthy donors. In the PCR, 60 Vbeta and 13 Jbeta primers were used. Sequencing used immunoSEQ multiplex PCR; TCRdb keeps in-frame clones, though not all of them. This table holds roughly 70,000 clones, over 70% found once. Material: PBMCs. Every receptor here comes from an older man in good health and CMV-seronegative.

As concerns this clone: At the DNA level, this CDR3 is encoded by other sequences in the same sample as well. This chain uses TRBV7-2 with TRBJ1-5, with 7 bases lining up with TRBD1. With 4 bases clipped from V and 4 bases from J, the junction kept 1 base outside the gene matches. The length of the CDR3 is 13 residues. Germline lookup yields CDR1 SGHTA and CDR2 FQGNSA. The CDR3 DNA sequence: TGTGCCAGCAGCTCACAGGGGAATCAGCCCCAGCATTTT. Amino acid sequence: CASSSQGNQPQHF.

CDR3: CASRRDRGNQPQHF. The CDR3 bases are TGTGCCAGCAGGAGGGACAGGGGGAATCAGCCCCAGCATTTT. This rearrangement joins TRBV2 to TRBJ1-5, with 11 bases that match TRBD1. This CDR3 is built from 14 residues. Germline lookup yields CDR1 SNHLY and CDR2 FYNNEI. J gave up 4 bases and V 6 bases, and 2 bases lay outside the gene matches. The whole variable domain, filled in from reference TRBV2 and TRBJ1-5, reads EPEVTQTPSHQVTQMGQEVILRCVPISNHLYFYWYRQILGQKVEFLVSFYNNEISEKSEIFDDQFSVERPDGSNFTLKIRSTKLEDSAMYFCASRRDRGNQPQHFGDGTRLSIL.

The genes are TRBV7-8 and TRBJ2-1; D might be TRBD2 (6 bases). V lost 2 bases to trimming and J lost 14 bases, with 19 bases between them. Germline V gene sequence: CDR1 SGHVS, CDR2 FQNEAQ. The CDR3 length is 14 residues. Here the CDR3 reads CASSLSRGSAREFF. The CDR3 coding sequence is TGTGCCAGCAGCTTATCACGGGGGTCGGCACGGGAGTTCTTC.

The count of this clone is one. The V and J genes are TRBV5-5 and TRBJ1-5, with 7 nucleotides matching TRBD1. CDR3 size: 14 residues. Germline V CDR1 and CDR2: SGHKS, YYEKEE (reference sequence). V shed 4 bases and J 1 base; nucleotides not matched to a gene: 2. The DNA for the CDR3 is TGTGCCAGCAGCGAACAGGGGAGCAATCAGCCCCAGCATTTT. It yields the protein CASSEQGSNQPQHF.

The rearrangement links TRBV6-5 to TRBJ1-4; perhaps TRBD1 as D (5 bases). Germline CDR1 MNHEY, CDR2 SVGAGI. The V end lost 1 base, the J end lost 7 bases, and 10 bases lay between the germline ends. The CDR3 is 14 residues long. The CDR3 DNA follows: TGTGCCAGCAGTTACTGGGGGGGAGGTGAAAAACTGTTTTTT. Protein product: CASSYWGGGEKLFF.

The CDR3 here is CAGGGGQGANTEAFF. The CDR3 DNA reads TGCGCGGGTGGCGGCGGACAGGGGGCGAACACTGAAGCTTTCTTT. The rearrangement joins TRBV10-2 to TRBJ1-1; TRBD1 matches at 11 bases. The V gene's germline CDR1 is WSHSY and CDR2 SAAADI. This CDR3 is built from 15 residues.

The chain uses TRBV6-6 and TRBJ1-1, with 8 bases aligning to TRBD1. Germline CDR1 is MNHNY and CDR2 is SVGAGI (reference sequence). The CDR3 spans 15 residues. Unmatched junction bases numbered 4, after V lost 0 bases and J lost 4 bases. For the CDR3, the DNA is TGTGCCAGCAGTTACTCGGGAACAGGGGGCACTGAAGCTTTCTTT. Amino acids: CASSYSGTGGTEAFF.

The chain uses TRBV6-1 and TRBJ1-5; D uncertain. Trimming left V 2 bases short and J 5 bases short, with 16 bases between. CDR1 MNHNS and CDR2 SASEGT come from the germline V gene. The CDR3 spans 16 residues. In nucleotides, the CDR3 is TGTGCCAGCAGTGAACCGGGGTCCTGGCGCGATCAGCCCCAGCATTTT. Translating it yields CASSEPGSWRDQPQHF.

The CDR3 spells CASSSRTGPNYGYTF. The CDR3 DNA follows: TGTGCCAGCAGCTCACGGACAGGTCCTAACTATGGCTACACCTTC. The V gene is TRBV7-6, the J gene TRBJ1-2; 7 nucleotides match TRBD1. Germline CDR1 and CDR2: SGHVS and FNYEAQ. The CDR3 runs 15 residues. V gave up 4 bases and J gave up 0 bases; unmatched junction bases: 5. The full variable domain, its missing parts supplied by reference TRBV7-6 and TRBJ1-2, is GAGVSQSPRYKVTKRGQDVALRCDPISGHVSLYWYRQALGQGPEFLTYFNYEAQQDKSGLPNDRFSAERPEGSISTLTIQRTEQRDSAMYRCASSSRTGPNYGYTFGSGTRLTVV.

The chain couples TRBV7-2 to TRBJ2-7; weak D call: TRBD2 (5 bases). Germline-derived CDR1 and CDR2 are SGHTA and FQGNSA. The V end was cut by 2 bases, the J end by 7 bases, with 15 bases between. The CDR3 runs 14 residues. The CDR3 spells CASSLMGSSGEQYF. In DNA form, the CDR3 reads TGTGCCAGCAGCTTAATGGGTTCCAGCGGTGAGCAGTACTTC. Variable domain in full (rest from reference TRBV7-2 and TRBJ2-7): GAGVSQSPSNKVTEKGKDVELRCDPISGHTALYWYRQSLGQGLEFLIYFQGNSAPDKSGLPSDRFSAERTGGSVSTLTIQRTQQEDSAVYLCASSLMGSSGEQYFGPGTRLTVT.

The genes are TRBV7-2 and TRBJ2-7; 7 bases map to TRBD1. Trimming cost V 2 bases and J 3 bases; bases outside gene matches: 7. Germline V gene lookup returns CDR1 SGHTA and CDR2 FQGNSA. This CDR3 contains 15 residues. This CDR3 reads CASSLPRTGNYEQYF. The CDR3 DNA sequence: TGTGCCAGCAGCTTACCGAGGACAGGAAACTACGAGCAGTACTTC.

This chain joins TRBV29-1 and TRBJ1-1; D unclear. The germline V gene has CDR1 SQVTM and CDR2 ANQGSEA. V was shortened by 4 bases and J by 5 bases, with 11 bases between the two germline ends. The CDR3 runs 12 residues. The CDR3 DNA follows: TGCAGCGTTGTTGGCGCGGGAACTGAAGCTTTCTTT. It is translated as CSVVGAGTEAFF. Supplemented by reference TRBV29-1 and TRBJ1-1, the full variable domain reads SAVISQKPSRDICQRGTSLTIQCQVDSQVTMMFWYRQQPGQSLTLIATANQGSEATYESGFVIDKFPISRPNLTFSTLTVSNMSPEDSSIYLCSVVGAGTEAFFGQGTRLTVV.

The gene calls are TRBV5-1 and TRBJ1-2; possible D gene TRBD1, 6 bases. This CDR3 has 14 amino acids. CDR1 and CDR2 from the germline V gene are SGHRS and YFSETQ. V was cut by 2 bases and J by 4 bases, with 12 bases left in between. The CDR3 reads CASSLQGQFYGYTF. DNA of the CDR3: TGCGCCAGCAGCTTACAAGGACAGTTCTATGGCTACACCTTC.

The CDR3 DNA follows: TGTGCCAGCAGCGATCGGGCGGGGGGCGTAGAGACCCAGTACTTC. It specifies CASSDRAGGVETQYF. The rearrangement uses TRBV7-2 and TRBJ2-5; 8 bases map to TRBD2. This CDR3 has 15 amino acids. After removal of 5 bases from V and 4 bases from J, the junction contained 9 bases not matched to a gene. CDR1 and CDR2 from the germline V gene are SGHTA and FQGNSA.

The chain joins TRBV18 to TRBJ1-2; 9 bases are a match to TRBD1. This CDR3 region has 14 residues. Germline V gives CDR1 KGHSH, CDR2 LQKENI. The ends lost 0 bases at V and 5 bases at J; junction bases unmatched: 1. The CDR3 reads CASSPPGQGYGYTF. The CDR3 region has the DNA TGTGCCAGCTCACCACCGGGACAGGGTTATGGCTACACCTTC.

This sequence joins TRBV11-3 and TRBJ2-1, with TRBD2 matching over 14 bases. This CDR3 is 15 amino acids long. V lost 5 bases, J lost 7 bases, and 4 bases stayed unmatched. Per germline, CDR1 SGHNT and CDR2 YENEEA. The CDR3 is CASSPGLAGVNEQFF. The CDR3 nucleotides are TGTGCCAGCAGCCCGGGACTAGCGGGAGTGAATGAGCAGTTCTTC.

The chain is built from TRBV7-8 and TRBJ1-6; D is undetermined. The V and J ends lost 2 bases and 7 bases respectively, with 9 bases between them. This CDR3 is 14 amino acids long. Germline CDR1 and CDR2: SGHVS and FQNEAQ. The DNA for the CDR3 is TGTGCCAGCAGCTTATCGGGAGGGAATTCACCCCTCCACTTT. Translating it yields CASSLSGGNSPLHF.

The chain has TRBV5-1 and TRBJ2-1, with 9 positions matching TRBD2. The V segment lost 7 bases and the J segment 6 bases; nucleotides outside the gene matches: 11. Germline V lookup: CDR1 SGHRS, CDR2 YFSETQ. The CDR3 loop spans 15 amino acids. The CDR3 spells CASAAGGTDINEQFF. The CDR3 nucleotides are TGCGCCAGCGCCGCGGGAGGGACAGACATCAATGAGCAGTTCTTC.

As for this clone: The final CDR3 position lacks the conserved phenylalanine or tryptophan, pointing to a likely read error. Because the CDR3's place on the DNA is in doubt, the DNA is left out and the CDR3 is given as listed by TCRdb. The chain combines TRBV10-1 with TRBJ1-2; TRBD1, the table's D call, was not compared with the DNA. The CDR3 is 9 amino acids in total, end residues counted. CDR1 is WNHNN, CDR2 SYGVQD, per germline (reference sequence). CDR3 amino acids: CASSEKVRD.

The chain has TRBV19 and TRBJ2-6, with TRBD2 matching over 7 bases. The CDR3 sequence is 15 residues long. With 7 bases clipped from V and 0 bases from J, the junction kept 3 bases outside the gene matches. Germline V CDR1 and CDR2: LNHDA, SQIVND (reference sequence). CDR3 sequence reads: CASTSGGSGANVLTF. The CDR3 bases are TGTGCCAGTACATCGGGGGGCTCTGGGGCCAACGTCCTGACTTTC.

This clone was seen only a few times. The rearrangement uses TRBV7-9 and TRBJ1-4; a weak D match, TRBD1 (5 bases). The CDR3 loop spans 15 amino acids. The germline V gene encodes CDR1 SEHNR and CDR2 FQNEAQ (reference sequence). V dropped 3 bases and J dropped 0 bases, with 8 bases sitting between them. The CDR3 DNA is TGTGCCAGCAGCTTCCTACAGGCAACTAATGAAAAACTGTTTTTT. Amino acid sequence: CASSFLQATNEKLFF.

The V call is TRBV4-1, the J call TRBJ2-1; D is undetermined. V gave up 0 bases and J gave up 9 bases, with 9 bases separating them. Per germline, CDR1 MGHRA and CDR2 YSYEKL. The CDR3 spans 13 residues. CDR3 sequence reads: CASSQEGRPEQFF. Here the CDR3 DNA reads TGCGCCAGCAGCCAAGAGGGCCGTCCTGAGCAGTTCTTC.

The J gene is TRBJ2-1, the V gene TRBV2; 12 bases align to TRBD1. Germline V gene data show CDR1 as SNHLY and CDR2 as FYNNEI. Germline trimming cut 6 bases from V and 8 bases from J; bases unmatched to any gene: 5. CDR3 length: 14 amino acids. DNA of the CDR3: TGTGCCAGCAGGGGACAGGGGGCTCTGGATGAGCAGTTCTTC. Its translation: CASRGQGALDEQFF.

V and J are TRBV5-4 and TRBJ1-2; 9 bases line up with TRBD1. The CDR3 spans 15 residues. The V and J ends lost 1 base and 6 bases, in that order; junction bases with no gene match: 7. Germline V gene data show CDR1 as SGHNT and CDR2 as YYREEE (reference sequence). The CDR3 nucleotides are TGTGCCAGCAGCTTGCCTGACAGGGGGATAGATGGCTACACCTTC. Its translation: CASSLPDRGIDGYTF.

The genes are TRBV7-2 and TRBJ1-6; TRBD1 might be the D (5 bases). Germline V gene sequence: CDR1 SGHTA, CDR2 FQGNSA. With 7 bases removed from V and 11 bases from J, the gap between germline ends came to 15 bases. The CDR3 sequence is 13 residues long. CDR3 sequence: CASIEDPGAPLHF. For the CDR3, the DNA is TGTGCCAGCATTGAAGACCCGGGGGCACCCCTCCACTTT.

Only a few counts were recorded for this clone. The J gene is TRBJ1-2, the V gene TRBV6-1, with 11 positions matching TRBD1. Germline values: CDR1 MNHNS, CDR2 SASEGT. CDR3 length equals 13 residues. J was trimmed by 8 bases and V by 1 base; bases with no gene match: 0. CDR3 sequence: CASSEGTGGGYTF. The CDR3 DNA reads TGTGCCAGCAGTGAAGGGACAGGGGGCGGCTACACCTTC.

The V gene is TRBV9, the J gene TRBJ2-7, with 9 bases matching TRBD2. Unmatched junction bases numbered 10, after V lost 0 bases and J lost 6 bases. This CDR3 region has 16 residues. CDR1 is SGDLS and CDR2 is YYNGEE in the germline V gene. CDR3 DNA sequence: TGTGCCAGCAGCGTAGCCGGCGGGAGGGCCACGGGCGAGCAGTACTTC. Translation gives CASSVAGGRATGEQYF.

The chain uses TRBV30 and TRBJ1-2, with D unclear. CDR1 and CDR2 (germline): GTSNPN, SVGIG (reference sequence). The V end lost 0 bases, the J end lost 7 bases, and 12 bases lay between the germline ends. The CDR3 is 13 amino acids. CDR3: CAWSVLEGGGYTF. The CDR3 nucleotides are TGTGCCTGGAGTGTACTGGAAGGAGGTGGCTACACCTTC.

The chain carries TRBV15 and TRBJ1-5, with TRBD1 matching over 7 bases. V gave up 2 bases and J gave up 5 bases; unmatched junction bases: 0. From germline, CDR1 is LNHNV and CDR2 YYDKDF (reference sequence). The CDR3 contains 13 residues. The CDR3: CATSRQGDQPQHF. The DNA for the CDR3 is TGTGCCACCAGCAGACAGGGGGATCAGCCCCAGCATTTT.

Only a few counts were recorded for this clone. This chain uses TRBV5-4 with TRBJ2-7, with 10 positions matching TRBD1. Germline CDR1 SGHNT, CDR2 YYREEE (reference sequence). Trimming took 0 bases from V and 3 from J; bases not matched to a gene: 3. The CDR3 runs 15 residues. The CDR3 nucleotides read TGTGCCAGCAGCTTGGCCCGGGACAGGGGCTACGAGCAGTACTTC. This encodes CASSLARDRGYEQYF.